This T cell receptor beta chain was identified in a study of T cells in Graves' hyperthyroidism and ophthalmopathy. TCR beta CDR3 region amplification was performed from RNA transcripts. Primed by the HTBI set, a first-round RT-PCR was run on the TCR CDR3. A single record per CDR3 protein comes from TCRdb applying MiXCR to the multiplex PCR reads. Of about 480,000 distinct CDR3 sequences listed, roughly an eighth are singletons. Patients showing uncontrolled infection, other autoimmune disease, pregnancy or lactation were ineligible. Clinical symptoms, serum thyroxine, TRAb, thyroid ultrasound and orbital computed tomography informed diagnoses. The specimen sequenced was blood. This TCR was sampled from a woman aged 18 to 35 with Graves' hyperthyroidism.

This CDR3 reads CSVEDRGMGAQETQYF. In nucleotides, the CDR3 is TGCAGCGTTGAAGATCGTGGGATGGGGGCCCAAGAGACCCAGTACTTC. V and J are TRBV29-1 and TRBJ2-5, with D possibly matching TRBD1 (6 bases). Trimming removed 0 bases from V and 1 base from J, with 15 bases in between. The germline V gene has CDR1 SQVTM and CDR2 ANQGSEA. The CDR3 has 16 residues.